This T cell receptor (beta chain) is from a study of blood T cell repertoires in COVID-19. Study overall: Acute and convalescent COVID-19 samples came from the United States, Italy and Spain.

In the original workflow: Reference gene primer amplification gave estimated nucleated cell counts. Here immunoSEQ multiplex PCR was the method, and the copy in TCRdb shows in-frame clones only, minus some. V and J calls and clone size are given by that table; D and trimming were obtained from the DNA. The sample includes 150,000 to 200,000 clones, approximately 80% of them seen just once. Sequencing input: PBMCs or T cells enriched from blood (not recorded which). This clonotype was sampled from a man aged 55-75 years who had been exposed to COVID-19.

CDR3 in DNA: TGTGCCAGCATCGGGACTCCCTGGAATGAGCAGTTCTTC. This gives the protein CASIGTPWNEQFF. The rearrangement uses TRBV2 and TRBJ2-1, with D possibly matching TRBD2 (6 bases). Trimming removed 7 bases at V and 7 bases at J, with 14 bases between. The CDR3 runs to 13 residues. Per the germline V gene, CDR1 is SNHLY and CDR2 is FYNNEI. Combining the CDR3 with reference TRBV2 and TRBJ2-1 gives the whole variable domain EPEVTQTPSHQVTQMGQEVILRCVPISNHLYFYWYRQILGQKVEFLVSFYNNEISEKSEIFDDQFSVERPDGSNFTLKIRSTKLEDSAMYFCASIGTPWNEQFFGPGTRLTVL.